The 3 T cell receptor beta chains presented below share a single source sample, sequenced in a study of cytomegalovirus exposure and HLA in healthy donors. The PCR used 60 Vbeta and 13 Jbeta primers. Some clones are missing from TCRdb's copy, which holds only in-frame ones; the method was immunoSEQ multiplex PCR. Of about 140,000 clones listed, approximately 79% are singletons. What was sequenced was PBMCs. These receptors were collected from a woman younger than 45 in good health and CMV-seronegative.

The chain uses TRBV6-5 and TRBJ2-7; D might be TRBD2 (5 bases). In germline, CDR1 is MNHEY, CDR2 SVGAGI. The CDR3 has 11 amino acids. Trimming stripped 2 bases from V and 12 bases from J, with 11 bases between. The CDR3 nucleotides are TGTGCCAGCAGTTACCTGGGGAGACGGTACTTC. This encodes CASSYLGRRYF.

The chain employs TRBV10-3 and TRBJ2-5; 8 bases agree with TRBD1. J was trimmed by 5 bases and V by 10 bases; bases with no gene match: 12. This CDR3 is built from 14 residues. Per the germline V gene, CDR1 is ENHRY and CDR2 is SYGVKD. CDR3 loop: CATWTGNPAETQYF. The CDR3 DNA reads as TGTGCCACCTGGACAGGGAACCCTGCGGAGACCCAGTACTTC.

The rearrangement joins TRBV7-2 to TRBJ2-7, with D tentatively TRBD2 (5 bases). CDR1 and CDR2 (germline): SGHTA, FQGNSA. The CDR3 contains 13 residues. V gave up 3 bases and J gave up 4 bases, with 10 bases separating them. As DNA, the CDR3 is TGTGCCAGCAGCTTGGACTCGAAATACGAGCAGTACTTC. This encodes CASSLDSKYEQYF.